This entry concerns a single T cell receptor (beta chain). Its matching antigen is unknown. Germline-derived CDR1 and CDR2 are MDHEN and SYDVKM. CDR3 length equals 15 residues. V lost 6 bases to trimming and J lost 8 bases; unmatched junction nucleotides: 14. DNA at about 190 ng, tens of thousands of T cell genomes, went into sorted-subset replicate PCRs. Here immunoSEQ multiplex PCR was the method, and the copy in TCRdb shows in-frame clones only, minus some. The sample lists about 1.1 million clones, about 84% seen once, with 0.5% to 0.65% in the top ten. The data stem from a study of shared clonotypes between healthy human individuals. Study-level background: Donors, aged 18 to 49, were a couple of women and a few men. Points from the study as a whole: Non-shared clonotypes were found to have lower generation probabilities than the clonotypes that were shared by all four of the sorted-subset donors. Among donors, sharing of clonotypes was expected to be affected by sequencing depth.

The V and J genes are TRBV28 and TRBJ1-2; 8 nucleotides agree with TRBD1. Sequencing was done on a sample of memory CD4+ T cells from PBMCs. The subset denotes: CD45RA-negative fraction. The receptor was derived from a man aged 18-30 years in good health. Some clones in this sample may be carry-over from other donors' samples. Here the CDR3 reads CASSPLDRGMGGYTF. DNA of the CDR3: TGTGCCAGCAGCCCCTTAGACAGGGGCATGGGGGGCTACACCTTC.